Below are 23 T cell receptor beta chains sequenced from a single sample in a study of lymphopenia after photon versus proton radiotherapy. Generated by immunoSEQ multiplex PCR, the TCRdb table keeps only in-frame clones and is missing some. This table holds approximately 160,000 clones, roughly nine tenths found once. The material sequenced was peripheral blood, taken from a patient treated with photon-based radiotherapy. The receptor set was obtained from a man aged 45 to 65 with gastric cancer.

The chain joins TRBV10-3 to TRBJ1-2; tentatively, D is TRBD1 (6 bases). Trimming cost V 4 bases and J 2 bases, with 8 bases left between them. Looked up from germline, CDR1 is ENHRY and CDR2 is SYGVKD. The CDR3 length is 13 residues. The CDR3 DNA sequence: TGTGCCATCAGTGTAGGACAGAACTATGGCTACACCTTC. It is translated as CAISVGQNYGYTF.

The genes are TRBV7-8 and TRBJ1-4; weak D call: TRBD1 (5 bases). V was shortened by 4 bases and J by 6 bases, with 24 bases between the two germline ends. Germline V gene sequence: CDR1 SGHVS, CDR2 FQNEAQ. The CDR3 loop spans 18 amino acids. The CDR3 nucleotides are TGTGCCAGCAGCTCGCTTAGGAGGGGACGGGTGGTGGATGAAAAACTGTTTTTT. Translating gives CASSSLRRGRVVDEKLFF.

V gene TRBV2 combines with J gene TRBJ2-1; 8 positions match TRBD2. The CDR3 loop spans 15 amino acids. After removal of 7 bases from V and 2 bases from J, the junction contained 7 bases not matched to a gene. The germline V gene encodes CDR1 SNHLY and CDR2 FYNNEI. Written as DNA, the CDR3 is TGTGCCAGCACTTATAGCGGGAACCCCTACAATGAGCAGTTCTTC. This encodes CASTYSGNPYNEQFF.

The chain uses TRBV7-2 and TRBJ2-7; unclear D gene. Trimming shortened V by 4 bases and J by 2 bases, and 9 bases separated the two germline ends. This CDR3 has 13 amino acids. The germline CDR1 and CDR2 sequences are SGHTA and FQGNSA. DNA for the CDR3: TGTGCCAGCAGCTCGCAGAGGACCTACGAGCAGTACTTC. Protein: CASSSQRTYEQYF.

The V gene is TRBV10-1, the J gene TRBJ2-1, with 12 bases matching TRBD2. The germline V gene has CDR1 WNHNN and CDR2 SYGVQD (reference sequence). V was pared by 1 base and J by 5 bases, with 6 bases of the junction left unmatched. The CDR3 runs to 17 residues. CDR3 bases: TGCGCCAGCAGTGAGTACCCGACTAGCGGGAGTAACAATGAGCAGTTCTTC. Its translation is CASSEYPTSGSNNEQFF.

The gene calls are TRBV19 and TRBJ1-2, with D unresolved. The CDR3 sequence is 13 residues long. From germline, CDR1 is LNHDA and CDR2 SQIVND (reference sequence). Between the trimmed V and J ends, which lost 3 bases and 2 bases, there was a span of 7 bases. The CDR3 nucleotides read TGTGCCAGTAGTATTCTGGGAAACTATGGCTACACCTTC. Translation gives CASSILGNYGYTF.

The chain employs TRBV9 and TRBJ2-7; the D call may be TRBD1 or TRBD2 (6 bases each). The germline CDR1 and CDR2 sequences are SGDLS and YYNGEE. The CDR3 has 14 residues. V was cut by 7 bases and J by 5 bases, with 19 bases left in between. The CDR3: CASGSRGGSDEQYF. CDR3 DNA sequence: TGTGCCAGCGGGTCCAGGGGAGGTTCCGACGAGCAGTACTTC. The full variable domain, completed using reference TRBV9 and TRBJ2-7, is DSGVTQTPKHLITATGQRVTLRCSPRSGDLSVYWYQQSLDQGLQFLIQYYNGEERAKGNILERFSAQQFPDLHSELNLSSLELGDSALYFCASGSRGGSDEQYFGPGTRLTVT.

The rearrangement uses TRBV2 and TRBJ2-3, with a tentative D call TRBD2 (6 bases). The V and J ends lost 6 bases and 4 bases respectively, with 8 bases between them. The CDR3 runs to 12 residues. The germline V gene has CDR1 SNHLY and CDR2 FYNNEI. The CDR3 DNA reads TGTGCCAGCAGCAGACTAGCAGATACGCAGTATTTT. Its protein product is CASSRLADTQYF.

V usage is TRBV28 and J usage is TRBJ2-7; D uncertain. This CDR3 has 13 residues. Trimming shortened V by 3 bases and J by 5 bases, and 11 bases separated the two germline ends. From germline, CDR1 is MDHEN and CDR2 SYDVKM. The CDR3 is CASSLVLENEQYF. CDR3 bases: TGTGCCAGCAGTTTGGTGTTGGAGAACGAGCAGTACTTC.

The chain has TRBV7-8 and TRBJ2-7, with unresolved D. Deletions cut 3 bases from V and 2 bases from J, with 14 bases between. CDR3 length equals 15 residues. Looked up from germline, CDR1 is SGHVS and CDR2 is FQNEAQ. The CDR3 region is CASSFQTQGPYEQYF. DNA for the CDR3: TGTGCCAGCAGCTTTCAAACCCAAGGACCCTACGAGCAGTACTTC.

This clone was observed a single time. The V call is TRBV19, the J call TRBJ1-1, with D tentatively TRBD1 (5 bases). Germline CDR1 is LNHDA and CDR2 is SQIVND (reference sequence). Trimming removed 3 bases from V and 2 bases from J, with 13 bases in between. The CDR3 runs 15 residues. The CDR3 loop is CASSIGGVGNTEAFF. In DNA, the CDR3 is TGTGCCAGTAGTATCGGGGGGGTAGGAAACACTGAAGCTTTCTTT.

The chain's CDR3 is CASSFGTLAKNIQYF. CDR3 coding DNA: TGTGCCAGCAGCTTTGGAACCCTAGCCAAAAACATTCAGTACTTC. V and J are TRBV5-6 and TRBJ2-4; D is unresolved. Per germline, CDR1 SGHDT and CDR2 YYEEEE. V was pared by 2 bases and J by 0 bases, with 9 bases between. CDR3 size: 15 residues.

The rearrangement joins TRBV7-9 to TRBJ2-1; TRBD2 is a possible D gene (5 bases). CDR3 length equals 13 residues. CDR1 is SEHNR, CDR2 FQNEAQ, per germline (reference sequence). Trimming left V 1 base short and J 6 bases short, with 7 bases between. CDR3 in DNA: TGTGCCAGCAGCTTAGGACTATCCAATGAGCAGTTCTTC. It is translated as CASSLGLSNEQFF.

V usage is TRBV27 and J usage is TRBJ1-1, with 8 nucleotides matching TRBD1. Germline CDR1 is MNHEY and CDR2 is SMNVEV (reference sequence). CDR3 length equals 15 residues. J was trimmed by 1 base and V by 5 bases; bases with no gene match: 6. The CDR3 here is CASSPPGQENTEAFF. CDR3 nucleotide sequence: TGTGCCAGCAGTCCCCCGGGACAGGAGAACACTGAAGCTTTCTTT.

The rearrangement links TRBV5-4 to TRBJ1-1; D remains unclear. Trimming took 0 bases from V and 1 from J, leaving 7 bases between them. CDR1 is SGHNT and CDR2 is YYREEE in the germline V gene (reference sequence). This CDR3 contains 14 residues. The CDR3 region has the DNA TGTGCCAGCAGCTTGGCCACGGAGAACACTGAAGCTTTCTTT. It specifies CASSLATENTEAFF.

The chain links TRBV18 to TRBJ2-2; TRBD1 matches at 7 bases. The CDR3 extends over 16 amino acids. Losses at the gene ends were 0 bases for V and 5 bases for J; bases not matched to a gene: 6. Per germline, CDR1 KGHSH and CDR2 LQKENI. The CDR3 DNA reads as TGTGCCAGCTCACCACCGATCCCCAGGGGGACCGGGGAGCTGTTTTTT. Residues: CASSPPIPRGTGELFF.

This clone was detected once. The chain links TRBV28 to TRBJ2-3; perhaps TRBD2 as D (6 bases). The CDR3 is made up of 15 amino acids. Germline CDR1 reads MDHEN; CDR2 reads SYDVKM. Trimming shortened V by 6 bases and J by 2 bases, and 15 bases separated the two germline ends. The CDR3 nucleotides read TGTGCCAGCAGCCCCATGGCGGGACCCACAGATACGCAGTATTTT. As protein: CASSPMAGPTDTQYF. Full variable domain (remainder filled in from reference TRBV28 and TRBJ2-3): DVKVTQSSRYLVKRTGEKVFLECVQDMDHENMFWYRQDPGLGLRLIYFSYDVKMKEKGDIPEGYSVSREKKERFSLILESASTNQTSMYLCASSPMAGPTDTQYFGPGTRLTVL.

The CDR3 reads CASSPKVGGTNEKLFF. The CDR3, as DNA: TGCGCCAGCAGCCCGAAGGTGGGGGGGACTAATGAAAAACTGTTTTTT. The chain is built from TRBV4-3 and TRBJ1-4; D might be TRBD1 (5 bases). In germline, CDR1 is LGHNA, CDR2 YSLEER. The CDR3 is 16 residues long. The ends were cut back, 4 bases at V and 2 bases at J, with 14 bases in the middle.

CDR3 sequence: CASSLEVWGQPQHF. The CDR3 coding sequence is TGTGCCAGCAGCTTAGAGGTTTGGGGCCAGCCCCAGCATTTT. The chain combines TRBV7-2 with TRBJ1-5; D possibly corresponds to TRBD1 (5 bases). V shed 1 base and J shed 7 bases, with 11 bases lying between them. CDR1 and CDR2 (germline): SGHTA, FQGNSA. The CDR3 runs 14 residues.

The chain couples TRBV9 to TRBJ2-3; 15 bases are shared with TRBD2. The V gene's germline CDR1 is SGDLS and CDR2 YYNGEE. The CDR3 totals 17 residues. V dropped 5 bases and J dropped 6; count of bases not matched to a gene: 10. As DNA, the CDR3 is TGTGCCAGCAGTCCTGGACTAGCGGGAGGGACTCGGGATACGCAGTATTTT. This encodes CASSPGLAGGTRDTQYF. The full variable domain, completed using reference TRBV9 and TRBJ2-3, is DSGVTQTPKHLITATGQRVTLRCSPRSGDLSVYWYQQSLDQGLQFLIQYYNGEERAKGNILERFSAQQFPDLHSELNLSSLELGDSALYFCASSPGLAGGTRDTQYFGPGTRLTVL.

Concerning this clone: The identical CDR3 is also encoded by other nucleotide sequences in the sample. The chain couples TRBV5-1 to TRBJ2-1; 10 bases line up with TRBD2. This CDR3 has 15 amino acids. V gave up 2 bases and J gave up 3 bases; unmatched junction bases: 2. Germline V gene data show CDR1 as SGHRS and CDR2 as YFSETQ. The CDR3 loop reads CASSLSSGSYNEQFF. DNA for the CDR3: TGCGCCAGCAGCTTATCTAGCGGGAGCTACAATGAGCAGTTCTTC.

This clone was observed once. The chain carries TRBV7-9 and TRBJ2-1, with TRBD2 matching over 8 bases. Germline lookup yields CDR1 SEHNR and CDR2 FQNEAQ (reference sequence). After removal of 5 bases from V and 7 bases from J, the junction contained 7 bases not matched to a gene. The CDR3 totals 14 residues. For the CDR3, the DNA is TGTGCCAGCAGCCCTCGGACTAGCTCGAATGAGCAGTTCTTC. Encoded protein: CASSPRTSSNEQFF.

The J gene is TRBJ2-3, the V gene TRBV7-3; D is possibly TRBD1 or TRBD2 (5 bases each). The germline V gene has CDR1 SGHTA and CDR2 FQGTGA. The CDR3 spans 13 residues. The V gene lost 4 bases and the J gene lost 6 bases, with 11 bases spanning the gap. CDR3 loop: CASSSGSLDTQYF. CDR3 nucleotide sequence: TGTGCCAGCAGCTCAGGGAGTCTGGATACGCAGTATTTT.